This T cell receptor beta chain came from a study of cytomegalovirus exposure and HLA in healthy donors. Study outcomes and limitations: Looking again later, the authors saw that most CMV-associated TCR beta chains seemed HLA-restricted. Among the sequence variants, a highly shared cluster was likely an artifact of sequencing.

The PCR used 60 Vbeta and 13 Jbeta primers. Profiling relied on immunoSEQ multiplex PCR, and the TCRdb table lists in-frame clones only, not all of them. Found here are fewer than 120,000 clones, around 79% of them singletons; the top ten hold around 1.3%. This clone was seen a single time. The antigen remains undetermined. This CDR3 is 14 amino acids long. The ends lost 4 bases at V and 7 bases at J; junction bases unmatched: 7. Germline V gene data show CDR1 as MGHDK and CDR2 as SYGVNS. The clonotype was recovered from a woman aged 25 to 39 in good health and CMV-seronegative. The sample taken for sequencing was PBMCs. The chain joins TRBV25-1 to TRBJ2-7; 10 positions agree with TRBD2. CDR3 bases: TGTGCCAGCAGTGGACCGGGACTAGCGAGGGAGCAGTACTTC. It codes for CASSGPGLAREQYF.